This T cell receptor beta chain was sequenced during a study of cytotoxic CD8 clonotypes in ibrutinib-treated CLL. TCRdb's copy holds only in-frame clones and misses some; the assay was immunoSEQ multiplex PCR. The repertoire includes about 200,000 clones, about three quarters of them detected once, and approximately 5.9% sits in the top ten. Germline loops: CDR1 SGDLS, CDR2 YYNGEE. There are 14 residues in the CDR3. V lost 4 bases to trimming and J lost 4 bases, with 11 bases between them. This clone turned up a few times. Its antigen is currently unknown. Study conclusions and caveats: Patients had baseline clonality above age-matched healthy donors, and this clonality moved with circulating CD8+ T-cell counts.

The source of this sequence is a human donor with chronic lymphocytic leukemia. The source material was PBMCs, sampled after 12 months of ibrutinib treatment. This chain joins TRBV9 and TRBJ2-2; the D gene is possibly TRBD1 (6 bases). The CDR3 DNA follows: TGTGCCAGCAGCTTAGGACAGACCACCGGGGAGCTGTTTTTT. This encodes CASSLGQTTGELFF.